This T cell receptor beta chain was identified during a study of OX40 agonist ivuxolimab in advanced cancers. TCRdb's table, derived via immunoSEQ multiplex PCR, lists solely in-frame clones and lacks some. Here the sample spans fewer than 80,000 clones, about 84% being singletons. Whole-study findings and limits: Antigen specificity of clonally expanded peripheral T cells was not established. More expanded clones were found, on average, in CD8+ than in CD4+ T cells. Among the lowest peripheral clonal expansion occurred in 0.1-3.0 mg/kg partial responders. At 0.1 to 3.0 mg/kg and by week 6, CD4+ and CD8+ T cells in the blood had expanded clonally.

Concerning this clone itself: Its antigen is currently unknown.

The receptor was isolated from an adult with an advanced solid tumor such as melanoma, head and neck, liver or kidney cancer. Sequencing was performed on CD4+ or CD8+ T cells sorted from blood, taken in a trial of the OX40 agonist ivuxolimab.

CDR3 nucleotides: TGTGCCAGCAGCCAAGACGGGCCCACAGATACGCAGTATTTT. Protein product: CASSQDGPTDTQYF. The V call is TRBV4-2, the J call TRBJ2-3; D ambiguous. There are 14 residues in the CDR3. The germline V and J ends were trimmed by 0 bases and 2 bases, with 6 bases remaining between them. Germline lookup yields CDR1 LGHNA and CDR2 YNFKEQ.